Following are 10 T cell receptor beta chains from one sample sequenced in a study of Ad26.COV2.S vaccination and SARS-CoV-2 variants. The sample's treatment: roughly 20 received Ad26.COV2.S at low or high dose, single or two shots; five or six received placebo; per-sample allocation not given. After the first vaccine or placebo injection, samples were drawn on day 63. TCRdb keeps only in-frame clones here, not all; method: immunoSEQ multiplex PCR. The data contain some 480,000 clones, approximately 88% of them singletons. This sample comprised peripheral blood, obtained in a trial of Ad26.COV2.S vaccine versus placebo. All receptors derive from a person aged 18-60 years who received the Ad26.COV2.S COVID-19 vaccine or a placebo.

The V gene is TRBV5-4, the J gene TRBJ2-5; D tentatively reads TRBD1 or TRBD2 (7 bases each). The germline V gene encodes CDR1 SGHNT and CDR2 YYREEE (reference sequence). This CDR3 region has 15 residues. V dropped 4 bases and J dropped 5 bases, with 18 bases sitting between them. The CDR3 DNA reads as TGTGCCAGCAGCCCAGGGGGGCGGGAGTATGAGACCCAGTACTTC. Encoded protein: CASSPGGREYETQYF.

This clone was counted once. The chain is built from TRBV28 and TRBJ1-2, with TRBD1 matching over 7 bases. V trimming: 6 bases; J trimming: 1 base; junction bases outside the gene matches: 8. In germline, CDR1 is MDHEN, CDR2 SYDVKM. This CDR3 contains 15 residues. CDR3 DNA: TGTGCCAGCAGGATTCCGACAGGGAGTAACTATGGCTACACCTTC. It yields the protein CASRIPTGSNYGYTF.

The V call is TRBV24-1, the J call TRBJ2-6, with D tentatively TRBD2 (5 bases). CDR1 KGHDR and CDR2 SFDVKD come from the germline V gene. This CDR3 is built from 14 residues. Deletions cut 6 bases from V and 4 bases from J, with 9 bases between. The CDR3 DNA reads TGTGCCACCAGTACACCGGGAGGGGCCAACGTCCTGACTTTC. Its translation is CATSTPGGANVLTF.

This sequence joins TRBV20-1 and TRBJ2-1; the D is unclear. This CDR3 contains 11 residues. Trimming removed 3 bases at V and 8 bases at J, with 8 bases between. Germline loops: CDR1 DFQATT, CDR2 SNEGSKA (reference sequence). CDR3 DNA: TGCAGTGCTAGGATCTCTCATGAGCAGTTCTTC. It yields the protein CSARISHEQFF.

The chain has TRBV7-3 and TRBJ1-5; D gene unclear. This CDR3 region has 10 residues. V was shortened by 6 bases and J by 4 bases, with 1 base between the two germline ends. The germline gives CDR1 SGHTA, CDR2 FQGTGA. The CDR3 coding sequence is TGTGCCAGCAGAAATCAGCCCCAGCATTTT. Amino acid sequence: CASRNQPQHF.

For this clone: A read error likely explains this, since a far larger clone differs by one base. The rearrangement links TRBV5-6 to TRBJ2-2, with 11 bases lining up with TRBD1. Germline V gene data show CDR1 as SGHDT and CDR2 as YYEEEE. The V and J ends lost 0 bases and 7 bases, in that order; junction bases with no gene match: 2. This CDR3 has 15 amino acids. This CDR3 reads CASSLGTGGLGELFF. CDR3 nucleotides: TGTGCCAGCAGCTTGGGGACAGGGGGCCTCGGGGAGCTGTTTTTT.

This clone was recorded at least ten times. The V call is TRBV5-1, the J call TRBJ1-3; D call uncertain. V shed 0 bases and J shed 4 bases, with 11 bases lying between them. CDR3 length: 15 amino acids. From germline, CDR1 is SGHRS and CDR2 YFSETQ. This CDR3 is CASSLAGAEGNTIYF. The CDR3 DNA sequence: TGCGCCAGCAGCTTGGCCGGTGCGGAGGGAAACACCATATATTTT.

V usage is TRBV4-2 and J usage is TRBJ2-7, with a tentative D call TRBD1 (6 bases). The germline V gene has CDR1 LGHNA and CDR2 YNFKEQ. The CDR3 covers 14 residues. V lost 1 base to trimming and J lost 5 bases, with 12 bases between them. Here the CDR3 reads CASSQVTGGHEQYF. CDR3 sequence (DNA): TGTGCCAGCAGCCAAGTGACAGGAGGTCACGAGCAGTACTTC.

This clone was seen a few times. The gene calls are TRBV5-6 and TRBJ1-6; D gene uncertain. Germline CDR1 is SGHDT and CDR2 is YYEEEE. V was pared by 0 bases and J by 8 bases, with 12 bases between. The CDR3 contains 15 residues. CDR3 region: CASSLVGNDDSPLHF. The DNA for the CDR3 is TGTGCCAGCAGCTTGGTAGGGAACGACGATTCACCCCTCCACTTT. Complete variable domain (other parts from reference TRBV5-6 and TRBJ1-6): DAGVTQSPTHLIKTRGQQVTLRCSPKSGHDTVSWYQQALGQGPQFIFQYYEEEERQRGNFPDRFSGHQFPNYSSELNVNALLLGDSALYLCASSLVGNDDSPLHFGNGTRLTVT.

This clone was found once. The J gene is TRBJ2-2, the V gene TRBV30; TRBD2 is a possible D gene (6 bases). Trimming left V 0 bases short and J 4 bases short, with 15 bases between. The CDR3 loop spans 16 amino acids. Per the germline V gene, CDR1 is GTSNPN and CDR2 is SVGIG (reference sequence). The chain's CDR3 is CAWSVRGGTLTGELFF. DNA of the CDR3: TGTGCCTGGAGTGTAAGGGGCGGGACGCTCACCGGGGAGCTGTTTTTT. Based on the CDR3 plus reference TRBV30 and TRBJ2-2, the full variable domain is SQTIHQWPATLVQPVGSPLSLECTVEGTSNPNLYWYRQAAGRGLQLLFYSVGIGQISSEVPQNLSASRPQDRQFILSSKKLLLSDSGFYLCAWSVRGGTLTGELFFGEGSRLTVL.